This TCR beta chain was profiled in a study of T cells after yellow fever vaccination. Overall study: In the case of low-cell-number fractions, SMART-Seq v4 Ultra Low Input was used for preparation. The study's findings and limits: Detected again after the booster were most primary-vaccination clones, at almost 97% CD4 and 80% to 90% CD8. FACS-sorted repertoires might harbor abundant contaminating clonotypes from the bulk population.

5'RACE template switching produced TCR cDNA carrying a universal primer site and UMIs. MiXCR, run by TCRdb on the 5' RACE reads, gives a single entry per CDR3 protein. The table shows roughly 300,000 distinct CDR3 sequences, with 6.8% occurring only once. This clonotype has just a few counts. The target antigen is unknown. The specimen was PBMCs, collected around 45 days after the first yellow fever vaccination. The source of this sequence is a man aged 18-30 years who received the YFV17D yellow fever vaccine.

The CDR3 coding sequence is TGCGCCAGCAGCCAAGATACCAGGGGGTTCTACGAGCAGTACTTC. Amino acid sequence: CASSQDTRGFYEQYF. V usage is TRBV4-1 and J usage is TRBJ2-7; 7 positions agree with TRBD1. Looked up from germline, CDR1 is MGHRA and CDR2 is YSYEKL. Trimming at V came to 0 bases and at J to 3 bases, leaving 5 bases not matched to a gene. The CDR3 is 15 residues long.